The 6 T cell receptor beta chains below all came from one sample that was sequenced in a study of cytomegalovirus exposure and HLA in healthy donors. Clones were sequenced by immunoSEQ multiplex PCR, and TCRdb holds only the in-frame ones, with some missing. Of about 200,000 clones in the sample, about nine tenths were seen once. What was sequenced was PBMCs. The receptors were sampled from a woman under 30 in good health and CMV-seropositive.

The rearrangement uses TRBV28 and TRBJ2-5; tentative D call: TRBD2 (6 bases). Germline loops: CDR1 MDHEN, CDR2 SYDVKM. The CDR3 runs 15 residues. Trimming stripped 2 bases from V and 7 bases from J, with 17 bases between. CDR3 amino acids: CASSLQDGGGWTQYF. The CDR3 DNA follows: TGTGCCAGCAGTTTACAGGACGGGGGAGGCTGGACCCAGTACTTC.

J is TRBJ2-7 and V is TRBV28; TRBD1 aligns across 8 bases. This CDR3 has 16 residues. J was trimmed by 0 bases and V by 7 bases; bases with no gene match: 11. Germline V gene sequence: CDR1 MDHEN, CDR2 SYDVKM. CDR3 loop: CASTAPRTGSSYEQYF. The CDR3 nucleotides are TGTGCCAGCACCGCCCCGCGGACAGGGTCCTCCTACGAGCAGTACTTC.

J is TRBJ2-7 and V is TRBV13, with D perhaps TRBD2 (5 bases). The CDR3 contains 15 residues. V was trimmed by 0 bases and J by 0 bases, leaving 9 bases between them. Looked up from germline, CDR1 is PRHDT and CDR2 is FYEKMQ (reference sequence). In DNA form, the CDR3 reads TGTGCCAGCAGCTTAGGCAAGGACTTCTCCTACGAGCAGTACTTC. This codes for CASSLGKDFSYEQYF.

In this sample, this clone turned up once. The rearrangement links TRBV30 to TRBJ2-3; 7 positions agree with TRBD2. The V and J ends lost 4 bases and 1 base, in that order; junction bases with no gene match: 5. The germline V gene has CDR1 GTSNPN and CDR2 SVGIG (reference sequence). This CDR3 region has 14 residues. Here the CDR3 reads CAWNLAGGTDTQYF. The DNA of the CDR3 is TGTGCCTGGAATTTGGCGGGAGGCACAGATACGCAGTATTTT.

In DNA form, the CDR3 reads TGTGCCAGTACTACCGGACAGTTGTCTAACTATGGCTACACCTTC. Its translation: CASTTGQLSNYGYTF. The chain links TRBV19 to TRBJ1-2; TRBD1 might be the D (6 bases). This CDR3 is built from 15 residues. Germline V gives CDR1 LNHDA, CDR2 SQIVND (reference sequence). V was cut by 7 bases and J by 0 bases, with 15 bases left in between. The whole variable domain, remainder taken from reference TRBV19 and TRBJ1-2, is DGGITQSPKYLFRKEGQNVTLSCEQNLNHDAMYWYRQDPGQGLRLIYYSQIVNDFQKGDIAEGYSVSREKKESFPLTVTSAQKNPTAFYLCASTTGQLSNYGYTFGSGTRLTVV.

This clone was observed a handful of times. This chain connects TRBV14 to TRBJ2-3; TRBD1 agrees at 8 bases. CDR1 SGHDN and CDR2 FVKESK come from the germline V gene. Trimming cost V 4 bases and J 5 bases; bases outside gene matches: 5. The CDR3 spans 14 residues. DNA for the CDR3: TGTGCCAGCAGCCTACAGGGGGAATTAGATACGCAGTATTTT. This codes for CASSLQGELDTQYF.